This entry describes one T cell receptor beta chain. Its antigen is unidentified. Researchers ran the PCR with 60 Vbeta and 13 Jbeta primers. The table came from immunoSEQ multiplex PCR; TCRdb's copy has only in-frame clones and leaves some out. The data show 150,000 to 200,000 clones, 75% to 90% seen once. The record originates from a study of cytomegalovirus exposure and HLA in healthy donors. Nominal health characterized the donors when sampled, though unrecorded immune exposures were likely. Study results and caveats: Later on, an analysis tied some 17,000 TCR beta sequences to HLA alleles at 0.05 false discovery rate.

The sequence was collected from a boy younger than 10 in good health and CMV-seronegative. The sample consisted of PBMCs.

CDR3 sequence reads: CASSPAVTRSGAGNTIYF. Here the CDR3 DNA reads TGTGCCAGCAGTCCCGCCGTCACTCGATCCGGAGCAGGAAACACCATATATTTT. J is TRBJ1-3 and V is TRBV27; D gene unclear. V lost 5 bases and J 4 bases, leaving 24 bases between the germline ends. The CDR3 length is 18 residues. Germline lookup yields CDR1 MNHEY and CDR2 SMNVEV (reference sequence).